The clone carrying this TCR beta chain was counted only a few times. Its specificity is unknown. This sample was taken from a study of T cell repertoires in cytomegalovirus infection. Trimming shortened V by 3 bases and J by 5 bases, and 22 bases separated the two germline ends. CDR1 is SGHTA and CDR2 is FQGNSA in the germline V gene. CDR3 length equals 17 residues. MiXCR, applied by TCRdb to the reads, yields one record per CDR3 protein. The profile shows roughly 280,000 distinct CDR3 sequences, roughly 21% of them singletons. Sequencing used cultured PBMCs, obtained from culture after CMV antigen stimulation. This receptor was obtained from a human donor in good health (CMV status not recorded). Some clones in this sample may be carry-over from other donors' samples. The chain couples TRBV7-2 to TRBJ2-5; D is undetermined. CDR3 DNA: TGTGCCAGCAGCTTTAATCCCTTTGTAGTTTTATTGGAGACCCAGTACTTC. Residues: CASSFNPFVVLLETQYF.